The present entry profiles one TCR beta chain with its context. This clone registers as hyperexpanded (1% or more) within its sample. Its antigen is unknown. No much larger clone exists at a distance of one base, and base qualities are not known. These data are taken from a study of T cell repertoires in chronic hepatitis B (dated by TCRdb to the late 2010s). There are 12 amino acids in the CDR3, from cysteine to phenylalanine inclusive. The read is trimmed to its CDR3 DNA, 36 bases read in frame from base 1. Trimming removed 7 bases from V and 7 bases from J, leaving 9 bases between the germline ends. Sequences SGDLS (CDR1) and YYNGEE (CDR2) are obtained from the germline V gene. The library was obtained by the immunoSEQ multiplex PCR assay. Held by TCRdb, this immuneACCESS table contains in-frame sequences only and omits some clones. Under half of the omission traces to an unresolved V gene where checked; the cause of the rest is unknown. The sample table contains fewer than 450 clones; only one count was recorded for around 82% of them. Clones ranked in the top ten supply roughly 40% of the sample.

This TCR was sampled from a human donor with chronic hepatitis B virus infection. Rearrangement joined TRBV9 to TRBJ1-6, with no reliable assignment of the D segment. The material sequenced was total CD8+ T cells from PBMCs. The nucleotide sequence reads TGTGCCAGCGGGGATTCCAATTCACCCCTCCACTTT. This sequence encodes CASGDSNSPLHF.